This TCR beta chain was captured by sequencing in a study of shared clonotypes between healthy human individuals. Study overall: CD4 naive cells filled three plates per donor, CD4 memory three, CD8 naive two and CD8 memory one.

Findings and caveats of the study: Non-shared clonotypes had lower generation probabilities than those shared by all four donors. Researchers sampled blood only, noting tissue repertoires likely differ.

Sequencing used immunoSEQ multiplex PCR; TCRdb keeps in-frame clones, though not all of them. Of a few hundred thousand clones listed, almost 97% are singletons. To note about this clone: Its specificity is not known.

What was sequenced was naive CD4+ T cells sorted from blood. Subset: CD45RA+ positively selected. The clonotype comes from a woman aged 25 to 39 in good health.

CDR3 in amino acids: CASSPLQGPNQPQHF. CDR3 sequence (DNA): TGTGCCAGCAGTCCCCTACAGGGGCCCAATCAGCCCCAGCATTTT. This chain joins TRBV6-5 and TRBJ1-5; 7 positions match TRBD1. J lost 3 bases, V lost 5 bases, and 7 bases had no gene match. The germline V gene has CDR1 MNHEY and CDR2 SVGAGI. The CDR3 runs to 15 residues.